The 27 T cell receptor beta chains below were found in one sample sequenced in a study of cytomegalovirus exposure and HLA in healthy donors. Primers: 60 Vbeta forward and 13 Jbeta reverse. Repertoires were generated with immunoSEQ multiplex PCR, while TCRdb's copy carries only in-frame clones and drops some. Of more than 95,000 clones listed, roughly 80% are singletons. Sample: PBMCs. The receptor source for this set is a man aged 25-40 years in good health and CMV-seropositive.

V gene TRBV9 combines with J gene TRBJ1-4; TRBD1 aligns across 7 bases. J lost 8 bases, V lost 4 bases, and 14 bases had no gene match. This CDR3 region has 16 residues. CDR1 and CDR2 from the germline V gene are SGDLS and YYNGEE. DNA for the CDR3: TGTGCCAGCAGCTCCTCGACAGGGCACCGAGGAGAAAAACTGTTTTTT. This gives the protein CASSSSTGHRGEKLFF.

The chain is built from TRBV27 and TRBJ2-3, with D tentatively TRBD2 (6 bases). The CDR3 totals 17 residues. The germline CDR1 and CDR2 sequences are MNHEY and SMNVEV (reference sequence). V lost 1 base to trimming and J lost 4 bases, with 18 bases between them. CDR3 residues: CASSLYRLGGMSDTQYF. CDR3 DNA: TGTGCCAGCAGTTTATATCGTTTAGGCGGGATGTCAGATACGCAGTATTTT.

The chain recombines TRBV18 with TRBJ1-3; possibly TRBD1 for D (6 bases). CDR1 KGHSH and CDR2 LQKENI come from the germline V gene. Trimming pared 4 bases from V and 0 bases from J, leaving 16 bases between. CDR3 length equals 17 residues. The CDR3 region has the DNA TGTGCCAGCTCACAAAATTACGGGACAAGCTCTGGAAACACCATATATTTT. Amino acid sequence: CASSQNYGTSSGNTIYF.

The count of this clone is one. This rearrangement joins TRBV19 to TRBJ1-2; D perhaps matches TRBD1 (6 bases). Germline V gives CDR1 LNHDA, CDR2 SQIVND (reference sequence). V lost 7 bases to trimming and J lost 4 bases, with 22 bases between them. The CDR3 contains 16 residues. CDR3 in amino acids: CASTPGRGRGGYGYTF. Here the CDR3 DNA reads TGTGCCAGTACCCCTGGTAGGGGTAGAGGGGGCTATGGCTACACCTTC. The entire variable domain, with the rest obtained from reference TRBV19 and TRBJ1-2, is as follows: DGGITQSPKYLFRKEGQNVTLSCEQNLNHDAMYWYRQDPGQGLRLIYYSQIVNDFQKGDIAEGYSVSREKKESFPLTVTSAQKNPTAFYLCASTPGRGRGGYGYTFGSGTRLTVV.

Here the CDR3 DNA reads TGTGCCAGCAGTCCGACCCCGGACAGGGTTGGAAACACCATATATTTT. This encodes CASSPTPDRVGNTIYF. The chain has TRBV27 and TRBJ1-3; 8 positions agree with TRBD1. The J segment lost 3 bases and the V segment lost 5 bases, leaving 9 bases of the junction unmatched. The CDR3 extends over 16 amino acids. CDR1 and CDR2 (germline): MNHEY, SMNVEV (reference sequence).

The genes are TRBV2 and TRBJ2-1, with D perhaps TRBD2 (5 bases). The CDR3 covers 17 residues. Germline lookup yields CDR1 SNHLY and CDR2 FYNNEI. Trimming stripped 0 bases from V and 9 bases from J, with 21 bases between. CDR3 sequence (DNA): TGTGCCAGCAGTGAAGCGCAGAATGAGAGACTACTCTTTGAGCAGTTCTTC. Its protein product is CASSEAQNERLLFEQFF.

The CDR3, as DNA: TGTGCCAGCAGCCAAGAGGGACTAGCGGATACCTACGAGCAGTACTTC. Protein product: CASSQEGLADTYEQYF. V usage is TRBV4-2 and J usage is TRBJ2-7, with 11 nucleotides matching TRBD2. Trimming removed 0 bases from V and 2 bases from J; junction bases left unmatched: 3. The CDR3 is 16 residues long. In germline, CDR1 is LGHNA, CDR2 YNFKEQ.

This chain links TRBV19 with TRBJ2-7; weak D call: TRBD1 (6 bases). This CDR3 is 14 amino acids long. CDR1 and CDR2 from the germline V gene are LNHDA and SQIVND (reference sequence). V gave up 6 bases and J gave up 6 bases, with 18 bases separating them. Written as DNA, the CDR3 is TGTGCCAGTAGATACACAGGGACCACCGGCGAGCAGTACTTC. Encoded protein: CASRYTGTTGEQYF.

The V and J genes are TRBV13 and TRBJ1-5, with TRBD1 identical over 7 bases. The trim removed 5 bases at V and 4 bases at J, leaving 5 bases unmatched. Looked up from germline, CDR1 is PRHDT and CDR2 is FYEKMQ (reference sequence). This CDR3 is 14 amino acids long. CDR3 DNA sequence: TGTGCCAGCAGCCTCAGACAGGGTAATCAGCCCCAGCATTTT. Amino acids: CASSLRQGNQPQHF.

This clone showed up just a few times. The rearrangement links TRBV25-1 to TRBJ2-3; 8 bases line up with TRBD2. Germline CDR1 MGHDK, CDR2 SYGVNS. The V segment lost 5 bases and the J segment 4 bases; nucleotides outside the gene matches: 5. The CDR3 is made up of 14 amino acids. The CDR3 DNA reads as TGTGCCAGCAGTCCGGGACTAGGGGCAGATACGCAGTATTTT. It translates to CASSPGLGADTQYF. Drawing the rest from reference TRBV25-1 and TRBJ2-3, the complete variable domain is EADIYQTPRYLVIGTGKKITLECSQTMGHDKMYWYQQDPGMELHLIHYSYGVNSTEKGDLSSESTVSRIRTEHFPLTLESARPSHTSQYLCASSPGLGADTQYFGPGTRLTVL.

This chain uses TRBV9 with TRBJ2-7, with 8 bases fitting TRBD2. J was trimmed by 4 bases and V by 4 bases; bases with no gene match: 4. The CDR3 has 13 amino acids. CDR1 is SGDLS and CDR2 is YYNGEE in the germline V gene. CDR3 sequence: CASSPSGSYEQYF. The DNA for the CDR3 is TGTGCCAGCAGCCCCAGCGGGAGTTACGAGCAGTACTTC. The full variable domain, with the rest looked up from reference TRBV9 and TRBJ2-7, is DSGVTQTPKHLITATGQRVTLRCSPRSGDLSVYWYQQSLDQGLQFLIQYYNGEERAKGNILERFSAQQFPDLHSELNLSSLELGDSALYFCASSPSGSYEQYFGPGTRLTVT.

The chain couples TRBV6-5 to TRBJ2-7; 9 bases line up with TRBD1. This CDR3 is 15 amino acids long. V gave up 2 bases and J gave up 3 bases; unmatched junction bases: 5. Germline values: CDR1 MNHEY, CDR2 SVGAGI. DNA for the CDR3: TGTGCCAGCAGTTACACTGAGACAGGGGGCTACGAGCAGTACTTC. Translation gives CASSYTETGGYEQYF.

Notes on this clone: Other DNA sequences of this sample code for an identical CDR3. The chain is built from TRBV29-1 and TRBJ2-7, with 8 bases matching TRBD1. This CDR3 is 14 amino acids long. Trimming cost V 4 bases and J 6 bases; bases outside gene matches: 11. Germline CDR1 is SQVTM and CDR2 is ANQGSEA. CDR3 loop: CSVVGQAVDAEQYF. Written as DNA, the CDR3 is TGCAGCGTTGTGGGACAGGCAGTGGATGCCGAGCAGTACTTC.

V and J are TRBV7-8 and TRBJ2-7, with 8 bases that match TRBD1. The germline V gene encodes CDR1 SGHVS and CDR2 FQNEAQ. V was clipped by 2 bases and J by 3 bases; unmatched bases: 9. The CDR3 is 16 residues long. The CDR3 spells CASSLSLFGTGYEQYF. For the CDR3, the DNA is TGTGCCAGCAGCTTAAGTCTATTCGGGACAGGCTACGAGCAGTACTTC.

CDR3 sequence (DNA): TGCGCCAGCAGTCAAAGACAGGGGACGCACTATGGCTACACCTTC. Encoded protein: CASSQRQGTHYGYTF. The chain combines TRBV5-1 with TRBJ1-2; TRBD1 matches at 8 bases. Germline V gene lookup returns CDR1 SGHRS and CDR2 YFSETQ. This CDR3 spans 15 amino acids. V lost 5 bases, J lost 3 bases, and 9 bases stayed unmatched.

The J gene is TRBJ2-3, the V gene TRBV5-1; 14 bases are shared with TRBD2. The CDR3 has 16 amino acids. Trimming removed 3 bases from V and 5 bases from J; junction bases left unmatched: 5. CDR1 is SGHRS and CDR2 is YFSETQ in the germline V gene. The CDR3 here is CASSWGLAGAKDTQYF. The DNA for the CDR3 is TGCGCCAGCAGCTGGGGACTAGCGGGAGCCAAAGATACGCAGTATTTT.

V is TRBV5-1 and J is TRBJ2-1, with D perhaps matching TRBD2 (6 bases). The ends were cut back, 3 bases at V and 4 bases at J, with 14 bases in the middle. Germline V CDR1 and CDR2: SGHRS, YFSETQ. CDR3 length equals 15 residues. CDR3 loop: CASSYHVSGYNEQFF. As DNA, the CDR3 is TGCGCCAGCAGCTATCACGTAAGCGGGTACAATGAGCAGTTCTTC.

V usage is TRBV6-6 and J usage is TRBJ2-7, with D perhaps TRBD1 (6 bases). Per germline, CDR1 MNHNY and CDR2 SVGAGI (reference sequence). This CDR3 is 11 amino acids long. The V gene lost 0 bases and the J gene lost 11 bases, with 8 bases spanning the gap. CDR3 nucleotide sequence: TGTGCCAGCAGTTACTCGCAGGGGAAGTACTTC. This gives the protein CASSYSQGKYF.

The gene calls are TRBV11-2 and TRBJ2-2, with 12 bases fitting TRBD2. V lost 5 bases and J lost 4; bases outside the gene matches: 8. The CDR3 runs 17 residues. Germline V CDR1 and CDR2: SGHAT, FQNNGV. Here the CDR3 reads CASSGAGTSGFTGELFF. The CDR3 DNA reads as TGTGCCAGCAGCGGGGCGGGGACTAGCGGGTTCACCGGGGAGCTGTTTTTT.

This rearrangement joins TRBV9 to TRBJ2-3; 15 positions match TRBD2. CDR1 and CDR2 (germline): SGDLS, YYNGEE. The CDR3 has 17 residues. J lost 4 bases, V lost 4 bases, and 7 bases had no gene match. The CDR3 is CASSPGTSGRSADTQYF. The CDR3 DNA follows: TGTGCCAGCAGCCCCGGGACTAGCGGGAGGTCCGCAGATACGCAGTATTTT.

CDR3 nucleotide sequence: TGTGCCAGCAGCTCACGCGGCCAAGGAAACACCATATATTTT. This gives the protein CASSSRGQGNTIYF. This sequence joins TRBV5-4 and TRBJ1-3; D is unclear. This CDR3 is 14 amino acids long. V was shortened by 3 bases and J by 4 bases, with 11 bases between the two germline ends. Germline CDR1 reads SGHNT; CDR2 reads YYREEE (reference sequence). Full variable domain (rest looked up from reference TRBV5-4 and TRBJ1-3): ETGVTQSPTHLIKTRGQQVTLRCSSQSGHNTVSWYQQALGQGPQFIFQYYREEENGRGNFPPRFSGLQFPNYSSELNVNALELDDSALYLCASSSRGQGNTIYFGEGSWLTVV.

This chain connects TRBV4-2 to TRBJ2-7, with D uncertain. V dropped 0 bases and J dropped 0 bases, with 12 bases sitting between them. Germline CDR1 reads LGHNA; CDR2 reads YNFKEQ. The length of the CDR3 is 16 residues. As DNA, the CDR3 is TGTGCCAGCAGCCAAGATTCGCGGAAGAGCTCCTACGAGCAGTACTTC. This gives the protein CASSQDSRKSSYEQYF.

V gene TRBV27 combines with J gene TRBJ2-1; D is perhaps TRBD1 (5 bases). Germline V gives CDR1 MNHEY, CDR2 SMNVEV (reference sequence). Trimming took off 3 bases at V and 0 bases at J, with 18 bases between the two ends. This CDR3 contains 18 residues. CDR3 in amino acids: CASSFQHRISFSYNEQFF. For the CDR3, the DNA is TGTGCCAGCAGTTTCCAACACAGGATAAGTTTCTCCTACAATGAGCAGTTCTTC.

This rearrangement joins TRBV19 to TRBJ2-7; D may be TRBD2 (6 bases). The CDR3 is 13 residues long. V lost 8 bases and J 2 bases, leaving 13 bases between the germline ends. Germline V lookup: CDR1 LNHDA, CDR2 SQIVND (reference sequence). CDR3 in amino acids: CASGRDSTYEQYF. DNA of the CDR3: TGTGCCAGTGGCCGGGACTCAACCTACGAGCAGTACTTC.

For the CDR3, the DNA is TGTGCCAGCAGTGTCTTAGGGGGCGGTGGCTACACCTTC. Translated: CASSVLGGGGYTF. The rearrangement joins TRBV2 to TRBJ1-2; 7 nucleotides line up with TRBD1. CDR1 and CDR2 from the germline V gene are SNHLY and FYNNEI. V dropped 4 bases and J dropped 7; count of bases not matched to a gene: 6. There are 13 residues in the CDR3.

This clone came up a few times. CDR3 residues: CASSERGSGNTIYF. The DNA for the CDR3 is TGTGCCAGCAGTGAAAGGGGCTCTGGAAACACCATATATTTT. J is TRBJ1-3 and V is TRBV25-1; weak D call: TRBD1 (5 bases). CDR1 is MGHDK, CDR2 SYGVNS, per germline. V shed 2 bases and J shed 0 bases, with 5 bases lying between them. CDR3 length: 14 residues.

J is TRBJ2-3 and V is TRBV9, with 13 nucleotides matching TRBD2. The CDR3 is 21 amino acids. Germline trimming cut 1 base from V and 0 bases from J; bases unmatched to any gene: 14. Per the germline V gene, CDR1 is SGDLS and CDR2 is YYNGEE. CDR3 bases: TGTGCCAGCAGCGTACCCCGGGGACTAGCGGGACGGGGGACTAGCACAGATACGCAGTATTTT. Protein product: CASSVPRGLAGRGTSTDTQYF.